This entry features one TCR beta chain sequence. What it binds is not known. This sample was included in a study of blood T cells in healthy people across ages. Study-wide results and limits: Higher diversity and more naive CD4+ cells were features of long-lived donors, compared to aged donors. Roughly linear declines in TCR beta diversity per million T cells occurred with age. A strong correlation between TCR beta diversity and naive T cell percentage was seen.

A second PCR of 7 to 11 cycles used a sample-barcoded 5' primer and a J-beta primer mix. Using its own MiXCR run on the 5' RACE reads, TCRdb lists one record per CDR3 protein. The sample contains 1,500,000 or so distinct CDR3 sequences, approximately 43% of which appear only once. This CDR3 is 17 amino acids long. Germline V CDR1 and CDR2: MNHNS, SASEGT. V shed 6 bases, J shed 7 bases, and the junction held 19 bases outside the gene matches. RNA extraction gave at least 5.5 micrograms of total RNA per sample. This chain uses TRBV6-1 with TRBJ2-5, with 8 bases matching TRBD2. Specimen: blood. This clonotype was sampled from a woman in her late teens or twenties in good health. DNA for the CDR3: TGTGCCAGCAGCCCCGACCTCACACGGGGGGGCCTAGGGACCCAGTACTTC. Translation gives CASSPDLTRGGLGTQYF.